The 11 T cell receptor beta chains below come from one sample, sequenced in a study of T cells in Graves' hyperthyroidism and ophthalmopathy. TCR beta CDR3 region amplification was performed from RNA transcripts. The HTBI primer set served for first-round RT-PCR of the TCR CDR3. TCRdb ran MiXCR on the multiplex PCR reads and lists one entry per CDR3 protein. The sample consists of around 350,000 distinct CDR3 sequences, under 20% of them appearing once. Sequencing was done on a sample of blood. These receptors all stem from a woman between 18 and 30 years old with Graves' hyperthyroidism.

The table lists this clonotype with a few counts. This chain connects TRBV14 to TRBJ1-1; 8 positions agree with TRBD1. The CDR3 spans 14 residues. V lost 8 bases to trimming and J lost 4 bases; unmatched junction nucleotides: 9. The germline gives CDR1 SGHDN, CDR2 FVKESK. CDR3 sequence (DNA): TGTGCCAGCGGAAGACAGGGGTCGGGCACTGAAGCTTTCTTT. Protein product: CASGRQGSGTEAFF.

In regard to this clonotype: Since a much larger clone is just one base distant, this may be a read error. The chain uses TRBV20-1 and TRBJ2-2; maybe TRBD2 (5 bases). The CDR3 has 14 amino acids. Per germline, CDR1 DFQATT and CDR2 SNEGSKA (reference sequence). The CDR3 nucleotides read TGCAGTGCTCACCGATCCCTGAGCACCGGGGAGCTGTGTTTT. It yields the protein CSAHRSLSTGELCF.

This clonotype was seen a few times. The rearrangement uses TRBV5-1 and TRBJ2-5; 8 positions agree with TRBD2. Trimming took 0 bases from V and 5 from J; bases not matched to a gene: 3. The CDR3 sequence is 14 residues long. CDR1 is SGHRS, CDR2 YFSETQ, per germline. The CDR3 nucleotides read TGCGCCAGCAGCTTGGCCGGGGGGGACGAGACCCAGTACTTC. Residues: CASSLAGGDETQYF.

This clonotype was recorded at least ten times. This chain joins TRBV9 and TRBJ2-5; 10 bases are a match to TRBD2. The trim removed 0 bases at V and 2 bases at J, leaving 4 bases unmatched. The CDR3 is 16 residues long. Germline V gene data show CDR1 as SGDLS and CDR2 as YYNGEE. The CDR3 reads CASSVGTSGSQETQYF. For the CDR3, the DNA is TGTGCCAGCAGCGTAGGGACTAGCGGTTCGCAAGAGACCCAGTACTTC. The whole variable domain, filled in from reference TRBV9 and TRBJ2-5, reads DSGVTQTPKHLITATGQRVTLRCSPRSGDLSVYWYQQSLDQGLQFLIQYYNGEERAKGNILERFSAQQFPDLHSELNLSSLELGDSALYFCASSVGTSGSQETQYFGPGTRLLVL.

This chain joins TRBV28 and TRBJ2-2; the D is unclear. Looked up from germline, CDR1 is MDHEN and CDR2 is SYDVKM. Between the trimmed V and J ends, which lost 7 bases and 0 bases, there was a span of 12 bases. The CDR3 consists of 15 residues. Here the CDR3 reads CASKPGSTNTGELFF. The CDR3, as DNA: TGTGCCAGCAAACCCGGGTCGACGAACACCGGGGAGCTGTTTTTT.

Many counts were recorded for this clonotype. The CDR3 reads CSVEDPVNYGYTF. The CDR3 DNA is TGCAGCGTTGAAGATCCAGTTAACTATGGCTACACCTTC. The gene calls are TRBV29-1 and TRBJ1-2; D is undetermined. Trimming pared 0 bases from V and 1 base from J, leaving 6 bases between. Looked up from germline, CDR1 is SQVTM and CDR2 is ANQGSEA. The CDR3 totals 13 residues.

This clonotype was detected ten times or more. The chain employs TRBV18 and TRBJ2-7; TRBD1 matches 7 bases. The germline V gene has CDR1 KGHSH and CDR2 LQKENI. CDR3 length equals 11 residues. J lost 5 bases, V lost 6 bases, and 1 base had no gene match. The CDR3 bases are TGTGCCAGCTCTACAGGGGACGAGCAGTACTTC. Translation: CASSTGDEQYF.

V and J are TRBV28 and TRBJ1-2; 7 bases align to TRBD1. V was pared by 5 bases and J by 4 bases, with 13 bases of the junction left unmatched. The germline CDR1 and CDR2 sequences are MDHEN and SYDVKM. The CDR3 covers 16 residues. Written as DNA, the CDR3 is TGTGCCAGCAGTCCCCTCGGGACAGTCACCTCCTATGGCTACACCTTC. It translates to CASSPLGTVTSYGYTF.

This chain uses TRBV6-2 or TRBV6-3 with TRBJ1-1; perhaps TRBD1 as D (5 bases). There are 13 residues in the CDR3. The V end lost 3 bases, the J end lost 4 bases, and 9 bases lay between the germline ends. The germline V gene has CDR1 MNHEY and CDR2 SVGEGT. The CDR3 sequence: CASSYLRATEAFF. DNA for the CDR3: TGTGCCAGCAGTTATCTCAGGGCCACTGAAGCTTTCTTT.

The sample holds many counts of this clonotype. V usage is TRBV11-2 and J usage is TRBJ2-7; a weak D match, TRBD2 (5 bases). Trimming stripped 5 bases from V and 1 base from J, with 15 bases between. Germline loops: CDR1 SGHAT, CDR2 FQNNGV. CDR3 length equals 15 residues. The CDR3 spells CASSTGNFLSYEQYF. CDR3 bases: TGTGCCAGCAGCACCGGGAACTTCTTATCCTACGAGCAGTACTTC.

The rearrangement links TRBV5-5 to TRBJ1-3, with a weak D call TRBD1 (5 bases). Between the trimmed V and J ends, which lost 4 bases and 3 bases, there was a span of 14 bases. The CDR3 consists of 15 residues. The germline CDR1 and CDR2 sequences are SGHKS and YYEKEE (reference sequence). The CDR3 reads CASSRLQGGGNTIYF. The DNA for the CDR3 is TGTGCCAGCAGCCGTCTTCAGGGAGGTGGAAACACCATATATTTT.